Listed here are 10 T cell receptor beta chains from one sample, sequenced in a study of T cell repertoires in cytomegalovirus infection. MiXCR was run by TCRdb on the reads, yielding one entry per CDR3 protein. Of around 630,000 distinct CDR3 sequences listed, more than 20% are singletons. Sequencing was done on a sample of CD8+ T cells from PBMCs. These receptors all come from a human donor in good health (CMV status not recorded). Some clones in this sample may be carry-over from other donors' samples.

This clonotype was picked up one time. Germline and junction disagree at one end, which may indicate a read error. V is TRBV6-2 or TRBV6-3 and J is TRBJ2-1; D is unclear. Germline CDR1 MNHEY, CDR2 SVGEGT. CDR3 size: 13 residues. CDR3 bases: TGTGCCGGCAGCGCCGGGCCTCTTACGGAGCAGTTCTTC. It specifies CAGSAGPLTEQFF.

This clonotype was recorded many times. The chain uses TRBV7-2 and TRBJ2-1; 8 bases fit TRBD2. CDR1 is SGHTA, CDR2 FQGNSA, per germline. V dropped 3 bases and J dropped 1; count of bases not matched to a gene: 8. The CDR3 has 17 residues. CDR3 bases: TGTGCCAGCAGCTTCGGGAGGGGGGCGGAATCCTACAATGAGCAGTTCTTC. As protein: CASSFGRGAESYNEQFF.

In DNA form, the CDR3 reads TGTGCCAGCAGTGAAGCCGGAGTCAGAAACACCATATATTTT. Its translation: CASSEAGVRNTIYF. V is TRBV2 and J is TRBJ1-3, with D unclear. CDR3 length: 14 amino acids. V was pared by 0 bases and J by 5 bases, with 8 bases between. The germline gives CDR1 SNHLY, CDR2 FYNNEI.

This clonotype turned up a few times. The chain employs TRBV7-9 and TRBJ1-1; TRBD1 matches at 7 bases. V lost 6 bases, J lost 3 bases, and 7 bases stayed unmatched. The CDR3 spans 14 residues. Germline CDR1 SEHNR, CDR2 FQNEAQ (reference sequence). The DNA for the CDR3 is TGTGCCAGCAGGGAGACAGGGTCGGACACTGAAGCTTTCTTT. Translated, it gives CASRETGSDTEAFF.

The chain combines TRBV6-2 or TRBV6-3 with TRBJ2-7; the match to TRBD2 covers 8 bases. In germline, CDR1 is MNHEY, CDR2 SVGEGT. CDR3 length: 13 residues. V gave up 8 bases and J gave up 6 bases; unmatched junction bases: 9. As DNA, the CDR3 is TGTGCCAGCGGCCGAGCGGGGGTGTTCGAGCAGTACGTC. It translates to CASGRAGVFEQYV.

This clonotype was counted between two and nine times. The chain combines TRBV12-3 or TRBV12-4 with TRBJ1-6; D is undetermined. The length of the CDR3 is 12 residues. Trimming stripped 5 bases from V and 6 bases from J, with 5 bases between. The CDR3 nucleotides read TGTGCCAGCAGTCCCCTTAATTCACCCCTCCACTTT. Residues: CASSPLNSPLHF.

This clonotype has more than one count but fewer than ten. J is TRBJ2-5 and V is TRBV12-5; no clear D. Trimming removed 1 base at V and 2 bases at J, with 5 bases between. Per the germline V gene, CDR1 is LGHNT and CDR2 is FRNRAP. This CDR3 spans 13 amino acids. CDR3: CASGLGGQETQYF. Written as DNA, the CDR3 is TGTGCTAGTGGTTTGGGCGGACAAGAGACCCAGTACTTC.

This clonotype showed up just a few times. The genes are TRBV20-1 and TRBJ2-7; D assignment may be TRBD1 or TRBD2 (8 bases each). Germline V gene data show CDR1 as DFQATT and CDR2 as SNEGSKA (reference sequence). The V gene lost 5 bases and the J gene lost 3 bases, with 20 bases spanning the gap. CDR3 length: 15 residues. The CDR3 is CSARRGDRYIYEQYF. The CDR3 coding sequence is TGCAGTGCTCGGCGGGGGGACAGGTATATCTACGAGCAGTACTTC.

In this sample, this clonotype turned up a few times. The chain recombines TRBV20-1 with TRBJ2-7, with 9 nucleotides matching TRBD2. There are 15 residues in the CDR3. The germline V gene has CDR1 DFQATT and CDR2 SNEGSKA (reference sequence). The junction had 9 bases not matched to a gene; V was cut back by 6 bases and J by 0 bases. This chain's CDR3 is CSARWLAGTSYEQYF. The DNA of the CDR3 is TGCAGTGCCAGATGGCTAGCGGGGACCTCCTACGAGCAGTACTTC.

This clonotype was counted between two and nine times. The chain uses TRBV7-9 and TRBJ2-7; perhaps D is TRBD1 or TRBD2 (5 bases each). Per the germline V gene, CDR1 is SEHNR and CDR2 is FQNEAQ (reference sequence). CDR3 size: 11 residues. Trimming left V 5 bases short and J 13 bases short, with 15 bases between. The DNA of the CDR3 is TGTGCCAGCAGCGATCCGGGACCTCTCTACGTC. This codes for CASSDPGPLYV.